The clone carrying this T cell receptor (beta chain) was counted at least ten times. Its target is not known. The sample comes from a study of neurological immune-mediated disorders. Overall study findings and caveats: It was the repertoires of 18 of 34 multiple sclerosis patients that phylogenetic grouping placed in one related-CDR3 cluster, which is a possible signature. The highest TCR clonal expansion occurred in HTLV-1-associated myelopathy; multiple sclerosis fell below healthy controls.

The V gene's germline CDR1 is SGHRS and CDR2 YFSETQ. This CDR3 is 14 amino acids long. V dropped 0 bases and J dropped 6; count of bases not matched to a gene: 3. TCRdb reanalysed the 5' RACE reads using MiXCR and keeps one entry per CDR3 protein. The sample records fewer than 85,000 distinct CDR3 sequences, approximately 4.1% being singletons. The V and J genes are TRBV5-1 and TRBJ1-2; the match to TRBD1 covers 9 bases. The receptor was isolated from a man aged 25-45 years with multiple sclerosis. The sample consisted of PBMCs. CDR3 sequence reads: CASSLEGQGHGYTF. DNA of the CDR3: TGCGCCAGCAGCTTGGAGGGACAGGGACATGGCTACACCTTC.